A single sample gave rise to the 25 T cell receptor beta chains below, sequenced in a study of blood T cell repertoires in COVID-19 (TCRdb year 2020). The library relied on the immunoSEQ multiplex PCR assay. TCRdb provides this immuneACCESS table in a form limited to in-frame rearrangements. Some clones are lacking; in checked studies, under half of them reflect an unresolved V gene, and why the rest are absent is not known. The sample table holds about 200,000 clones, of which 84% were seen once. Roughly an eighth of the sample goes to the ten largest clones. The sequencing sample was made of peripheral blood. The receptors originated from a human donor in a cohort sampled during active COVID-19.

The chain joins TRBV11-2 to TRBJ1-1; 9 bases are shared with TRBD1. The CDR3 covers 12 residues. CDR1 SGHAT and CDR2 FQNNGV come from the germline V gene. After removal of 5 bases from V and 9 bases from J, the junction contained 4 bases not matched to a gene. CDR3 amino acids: CASSATGGKAFF. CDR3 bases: TGTGCCAGCAGCGCCACAGGGGGCAAAGCTTTCTTT. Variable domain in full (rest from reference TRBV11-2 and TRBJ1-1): EAGVAQSPRYKIIEKRQSVAFWCNPISGHATLYWYQQILGQGPKLLIQFQNNGVVDDSQLPKDRFSAERLKGVDSTLKIQPAKLEDSAVYLCASSATGGKAFFGQGTRLTVV.

CDR3 nucleotides: TGTGCCAGTAGTATTGCTAGCGGGAGTCGCACAGATACGCAGTATTTT. Amino acid sequence: CASSIASGSRTDTQYF. The chain links TRBV19 to TRBJ2-3; 10 bases agree with TRBD2. Germline lookup yields CDR1 LNHDA and CDR2 SQIVND (reference sequence). The CDR3 runs to 16 residues. The V segment lost 3 bases and the J segment 1 base; nucleotides outside the gene matches: 4.

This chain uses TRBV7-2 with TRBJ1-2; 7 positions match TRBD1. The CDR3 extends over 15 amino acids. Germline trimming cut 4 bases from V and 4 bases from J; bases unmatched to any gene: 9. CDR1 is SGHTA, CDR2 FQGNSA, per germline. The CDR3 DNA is TGTGCCAGCAGCTACCGGACAGGCGGAGCCTATGGCTACACCTTC. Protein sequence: CASSYRTGGAYGYTF.

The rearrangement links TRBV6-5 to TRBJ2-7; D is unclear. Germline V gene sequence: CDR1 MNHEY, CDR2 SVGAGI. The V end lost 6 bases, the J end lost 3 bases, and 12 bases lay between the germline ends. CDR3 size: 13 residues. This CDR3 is CASSPVPGYEQYF. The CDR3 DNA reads TGTGCCAGCAGCCCGGTTCCGGGCTACGAGCAGTACTTC.

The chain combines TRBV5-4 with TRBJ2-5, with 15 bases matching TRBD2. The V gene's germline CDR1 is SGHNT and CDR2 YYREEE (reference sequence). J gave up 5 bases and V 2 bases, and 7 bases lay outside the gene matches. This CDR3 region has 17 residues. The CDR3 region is CASSLLGLAGGGETQYF. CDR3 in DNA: TGTGCCAGCAGCTTATTGGGACTAGCGGGAGGAGGGGAGACCCAGTACTTC.

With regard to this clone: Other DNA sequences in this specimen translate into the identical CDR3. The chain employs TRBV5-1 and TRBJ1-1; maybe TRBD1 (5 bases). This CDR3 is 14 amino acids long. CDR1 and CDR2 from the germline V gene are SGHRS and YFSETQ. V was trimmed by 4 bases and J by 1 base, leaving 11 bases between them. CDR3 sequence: CASSPGTGNTEAFF. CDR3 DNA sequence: TGCGCCAGCAGCCCGGGGACTGGGAACACTGAAGCTTTCTTT.

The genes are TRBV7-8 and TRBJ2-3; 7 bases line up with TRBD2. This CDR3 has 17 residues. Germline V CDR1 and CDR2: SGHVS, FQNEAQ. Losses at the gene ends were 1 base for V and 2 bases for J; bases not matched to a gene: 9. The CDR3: CASSLDAGAAVTDTQYF. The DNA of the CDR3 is TGTGCCAGCAGCTTAGACGCGGGAGCGGCCGTCACAGATACGCAGTATTTT.

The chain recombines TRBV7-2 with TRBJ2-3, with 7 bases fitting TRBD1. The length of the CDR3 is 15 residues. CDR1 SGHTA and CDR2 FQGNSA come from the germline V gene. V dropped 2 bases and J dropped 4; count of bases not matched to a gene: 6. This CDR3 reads CASSLMGQGADTQYF. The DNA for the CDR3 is TGTGCCAGCAGCTTAATGGGTCAGGGGGCAGATACGCAGTATTTT.

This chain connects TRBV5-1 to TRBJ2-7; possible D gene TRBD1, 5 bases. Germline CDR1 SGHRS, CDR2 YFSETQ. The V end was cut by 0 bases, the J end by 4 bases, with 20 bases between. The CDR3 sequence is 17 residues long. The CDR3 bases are TGCGCCAGCAGCTTGGTGGCAGGGTCTCGTTTAGGATACGAGCAGTACTTC. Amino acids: CASSLVAGSRLGYEQYF.

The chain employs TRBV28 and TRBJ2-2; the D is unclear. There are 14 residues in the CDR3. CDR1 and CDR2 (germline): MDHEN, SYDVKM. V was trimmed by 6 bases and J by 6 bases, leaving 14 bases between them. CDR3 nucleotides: TGTGCCAGCAGCCGCCCCCCTAGGTCCGGGGAGCTGTTTTTT. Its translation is CASSRPPRSGELFF.

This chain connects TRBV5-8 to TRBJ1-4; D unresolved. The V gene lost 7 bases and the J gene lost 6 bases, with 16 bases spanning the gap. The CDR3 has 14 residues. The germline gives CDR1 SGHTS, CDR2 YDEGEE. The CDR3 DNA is TGTGCCAGCGGCTCAGGATCCCTGGATGAAAAACTGTTTTTT. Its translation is CASGSGSLDEKLFF. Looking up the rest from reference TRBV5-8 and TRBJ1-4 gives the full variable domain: EAGVTQSPTHLIKTRGQQATLRCSPISGHTSVYWYQQALGLGLQFLLWYDEGEERNRGNFPPRFSGRQFPNYSSELNVNALELEDSALYLCASGSGSLDEKLFFGSGTQLSVL.

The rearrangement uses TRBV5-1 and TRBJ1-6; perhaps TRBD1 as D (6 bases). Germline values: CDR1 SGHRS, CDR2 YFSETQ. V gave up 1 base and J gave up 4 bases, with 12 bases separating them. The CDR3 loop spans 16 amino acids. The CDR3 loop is CASSLTGIRYNSPLHF. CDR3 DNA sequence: TGCGCCAGCAGCTTGACAGGGATTAGGTATAATTCACCCCTCCACTTT.

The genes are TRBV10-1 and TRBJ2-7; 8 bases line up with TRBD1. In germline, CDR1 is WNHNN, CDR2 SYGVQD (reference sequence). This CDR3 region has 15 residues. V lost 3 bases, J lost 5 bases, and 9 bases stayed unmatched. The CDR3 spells CASSERLAGGDEQYF. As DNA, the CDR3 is TGCGCCAGCAGTGAAAGGTTGGCAGGGGGCGACGAGCAGTACTTC.

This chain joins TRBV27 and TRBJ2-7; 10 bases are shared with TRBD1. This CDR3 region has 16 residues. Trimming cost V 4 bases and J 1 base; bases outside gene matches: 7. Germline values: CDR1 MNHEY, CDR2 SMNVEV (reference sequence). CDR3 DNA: TGTGCCAGCAGTTACACGGGACAGGGGAGATCCTACGAGCAGTACTTC. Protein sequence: CASSYTGQGRSYEQYF.

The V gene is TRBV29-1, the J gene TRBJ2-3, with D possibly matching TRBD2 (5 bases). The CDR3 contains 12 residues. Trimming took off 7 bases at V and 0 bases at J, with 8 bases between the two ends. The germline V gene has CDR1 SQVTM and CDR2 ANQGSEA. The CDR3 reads CSARTSTDTQYF. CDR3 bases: TGCAGCGCCCGGACTAGCACAGATACGCAGTATTTT.

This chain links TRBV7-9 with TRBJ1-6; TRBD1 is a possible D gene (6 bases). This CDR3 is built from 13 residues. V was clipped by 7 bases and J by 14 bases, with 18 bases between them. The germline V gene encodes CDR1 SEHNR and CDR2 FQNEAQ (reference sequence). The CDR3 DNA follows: TGTGCCAGCACCCCCGCGGCGACAGGAGCCCTCCACTTT. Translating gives CASTPAATGALHF.

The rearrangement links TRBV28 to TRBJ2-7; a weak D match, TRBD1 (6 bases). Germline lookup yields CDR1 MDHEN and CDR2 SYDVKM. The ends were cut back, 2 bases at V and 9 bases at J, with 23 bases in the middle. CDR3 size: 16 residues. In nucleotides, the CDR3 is TGTGCCAGCAGTTTACCCGGCAGGACGACAGGACCCTGGCAGTACTTC. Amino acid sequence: CASSLPGRTTGPWQYF.

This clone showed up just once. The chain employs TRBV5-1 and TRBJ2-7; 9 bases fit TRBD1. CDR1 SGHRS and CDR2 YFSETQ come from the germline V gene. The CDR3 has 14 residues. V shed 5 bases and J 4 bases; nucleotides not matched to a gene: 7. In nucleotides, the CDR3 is TGCGCCAGCAGATCCGGGACAGGGTCATACGAGCAGTACTTC. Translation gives CASRSGTGSYEQYF. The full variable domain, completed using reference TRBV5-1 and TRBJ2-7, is KAGVTQTPRYLIKTRGQQVTLSCSPISGHRSVSWYQQTPGQGLQFLFEYFSETQRNKGNFPGRFSGRQFSNSRSEMNVSTLELGDSALYLCASRSGTGSYEQYFGPGTRLTVT.

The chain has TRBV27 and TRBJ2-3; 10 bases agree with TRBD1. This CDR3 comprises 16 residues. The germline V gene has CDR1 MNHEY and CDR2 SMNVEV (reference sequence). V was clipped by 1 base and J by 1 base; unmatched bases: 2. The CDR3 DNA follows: TGTGCCAGCAGTTTATACGGGACAGGGGGCACAGATACGCAGTATTTT. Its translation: CASSLYGTGGTDTQYF.

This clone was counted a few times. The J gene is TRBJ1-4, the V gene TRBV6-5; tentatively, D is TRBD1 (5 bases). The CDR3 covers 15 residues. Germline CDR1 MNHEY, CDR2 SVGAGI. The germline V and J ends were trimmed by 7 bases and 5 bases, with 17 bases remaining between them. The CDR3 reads CASMISGHHNEKLFF. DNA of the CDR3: TGTGCCAGCATGATTAGCGGACACCACAATGAAAAACTGTTTTTT.

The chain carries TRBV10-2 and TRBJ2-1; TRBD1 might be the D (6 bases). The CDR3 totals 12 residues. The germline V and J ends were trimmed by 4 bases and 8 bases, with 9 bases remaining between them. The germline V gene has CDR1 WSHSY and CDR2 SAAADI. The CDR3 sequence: CASSGYRDEQFF. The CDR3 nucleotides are TGCGCCAGCAGTGGATACAGGGATGAGCAGTTCTTC.

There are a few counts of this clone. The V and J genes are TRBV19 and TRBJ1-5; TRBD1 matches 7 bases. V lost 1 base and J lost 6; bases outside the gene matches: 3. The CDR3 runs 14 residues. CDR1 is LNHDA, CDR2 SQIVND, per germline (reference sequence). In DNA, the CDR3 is TGTGCCAGTAGTATAGGACAGGGCGGTCAGCCCCAGCATTTT. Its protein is CASSIGQGGQPQHF.

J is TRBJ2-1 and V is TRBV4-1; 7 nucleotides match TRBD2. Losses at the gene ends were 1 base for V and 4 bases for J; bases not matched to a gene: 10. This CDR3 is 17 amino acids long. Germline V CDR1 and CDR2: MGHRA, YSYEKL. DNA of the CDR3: TGCGCCAGCAGCCAAGTCGGAGGGAGGGCATGGTACAATGAGCAGTTCTTC. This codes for CASSQVGGRAWYNEQFF.

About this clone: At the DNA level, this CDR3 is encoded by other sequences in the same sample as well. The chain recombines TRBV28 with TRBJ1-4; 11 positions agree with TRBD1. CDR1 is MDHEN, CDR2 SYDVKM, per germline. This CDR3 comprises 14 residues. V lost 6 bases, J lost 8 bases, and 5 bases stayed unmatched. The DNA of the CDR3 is TGTGCCAGCAGCCTGGACAGGGGGCGCGAAAAACTGTTTTTT. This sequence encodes CASSLDRGREKLFF. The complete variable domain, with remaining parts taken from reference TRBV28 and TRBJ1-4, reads DVKVTQSSRYLVKRTGEKVFLECVQDMDHENMFWYRQDPGLGLRLIYFSYDVKMKEKGDIPEGYSVSREKKERFSLILESASTNQTSMYLCASSLDRGREKLFFGSGTQLSVL.

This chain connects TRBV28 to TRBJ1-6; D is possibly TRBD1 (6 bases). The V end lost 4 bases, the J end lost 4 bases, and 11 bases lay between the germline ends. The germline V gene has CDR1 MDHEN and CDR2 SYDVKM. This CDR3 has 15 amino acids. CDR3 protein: CASSYRGQYNSPLHF. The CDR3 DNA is TGTGCCAGCAGTTACCGAGGACAGTATAATTCACCCCTCCACTTT.